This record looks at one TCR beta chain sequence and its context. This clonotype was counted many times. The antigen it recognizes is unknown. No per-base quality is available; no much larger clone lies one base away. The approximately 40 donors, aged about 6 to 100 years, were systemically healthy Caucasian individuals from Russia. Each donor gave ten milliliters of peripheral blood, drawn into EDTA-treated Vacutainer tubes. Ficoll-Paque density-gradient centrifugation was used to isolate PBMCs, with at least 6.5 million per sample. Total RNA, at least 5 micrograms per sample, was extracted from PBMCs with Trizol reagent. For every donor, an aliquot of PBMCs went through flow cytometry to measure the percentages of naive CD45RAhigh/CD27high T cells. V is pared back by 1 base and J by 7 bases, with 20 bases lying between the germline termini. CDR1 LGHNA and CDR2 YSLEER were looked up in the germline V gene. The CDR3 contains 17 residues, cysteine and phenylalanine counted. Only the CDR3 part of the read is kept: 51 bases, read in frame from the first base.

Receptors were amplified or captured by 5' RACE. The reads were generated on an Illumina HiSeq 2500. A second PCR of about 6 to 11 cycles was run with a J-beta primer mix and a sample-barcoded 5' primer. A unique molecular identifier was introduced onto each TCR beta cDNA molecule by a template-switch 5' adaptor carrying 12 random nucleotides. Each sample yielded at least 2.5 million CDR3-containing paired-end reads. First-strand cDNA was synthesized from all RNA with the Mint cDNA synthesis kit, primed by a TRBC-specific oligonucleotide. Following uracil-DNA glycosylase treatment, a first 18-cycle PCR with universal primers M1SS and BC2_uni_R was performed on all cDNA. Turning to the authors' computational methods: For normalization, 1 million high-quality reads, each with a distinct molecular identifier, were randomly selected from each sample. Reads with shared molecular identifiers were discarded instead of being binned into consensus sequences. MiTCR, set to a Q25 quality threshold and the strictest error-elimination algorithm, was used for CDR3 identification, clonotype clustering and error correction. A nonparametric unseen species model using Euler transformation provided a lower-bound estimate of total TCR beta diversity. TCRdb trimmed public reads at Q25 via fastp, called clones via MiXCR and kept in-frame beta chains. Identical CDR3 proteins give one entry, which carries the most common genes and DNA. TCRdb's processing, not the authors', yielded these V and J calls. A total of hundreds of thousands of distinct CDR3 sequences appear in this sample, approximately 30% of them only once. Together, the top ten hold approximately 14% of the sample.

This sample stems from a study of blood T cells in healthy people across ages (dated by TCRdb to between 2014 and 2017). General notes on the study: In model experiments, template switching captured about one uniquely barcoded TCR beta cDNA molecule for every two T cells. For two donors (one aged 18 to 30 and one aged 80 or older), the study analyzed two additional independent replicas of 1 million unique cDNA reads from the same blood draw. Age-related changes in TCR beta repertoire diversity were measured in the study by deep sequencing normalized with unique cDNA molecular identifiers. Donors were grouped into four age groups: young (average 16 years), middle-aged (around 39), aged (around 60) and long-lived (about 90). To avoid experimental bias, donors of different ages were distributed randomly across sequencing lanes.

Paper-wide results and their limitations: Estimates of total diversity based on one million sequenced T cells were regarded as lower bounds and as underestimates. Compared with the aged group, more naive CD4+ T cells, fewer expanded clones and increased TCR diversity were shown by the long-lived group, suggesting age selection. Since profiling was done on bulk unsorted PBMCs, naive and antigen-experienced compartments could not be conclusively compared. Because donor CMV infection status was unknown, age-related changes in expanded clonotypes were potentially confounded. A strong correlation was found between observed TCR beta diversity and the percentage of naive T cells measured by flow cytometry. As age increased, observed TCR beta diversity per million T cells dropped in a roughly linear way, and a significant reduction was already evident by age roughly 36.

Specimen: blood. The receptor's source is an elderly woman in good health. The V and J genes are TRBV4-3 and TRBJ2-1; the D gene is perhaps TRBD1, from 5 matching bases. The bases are TGCGCCAGCAGCCAAGCACTTGACAGCCGTACTGGGAATGAGCAGTTCTTC. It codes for CASSQALDSRTGNEQFF.